The T cell receptor beta chain under discussion was sequenced for a study of beta chain features in type 1 diabetes. About the study: Examination spanned around 110 million sorted cells from all samples.

Broader study findings: In all four CD4+ subsets, TCRB CDR3 length was significantly, moderately reduced in type 1 diabetes.

Of the isolated RNA, all was reverse transcribed, and so the sequenced material was expressed TCRB transcripts. Only in-frame clones appear in the TCRdb table, and some are missing; sequencing was by immunoSEQ multiplex PCR. This sample has 160,000 or so clones, with around 63% found just once. Isolation of CD4+ naive, central memory, regulatory and stem cell-like memory cells was achieved by sorting via CD45RO/CCR7/CD25/CD127/CD95/CD27. Sorting gave populations that all exceeded 95% purity. Only a few counts were recorded for this clone. Its cognate antigen is unknown. The material sequenced was naive CD4+ T cells from blood. This sequence was found in a man aged 25-45 years with type 1 diabetes.

CDR3 sequence reads: CASSVGQGQEQYF. The CDR3 DNA reads TGTGCCAGCAGTGTAGGACAGGGACAAGAGCAGTACTTC. This chain joins TRBV2 and TRBJ2-7; 8 nucleotides agree with TRBD1. The length of the CDR3 is 13 residues. J lost 7 bases, V lost 4 bases, and 6 bases had no gene match. Germline CDR1 is SNHLY and CDR2 is FYNNEI. Using reference TRBV2 and TRBJ2-7 for the parts outside the CDR3, the full variable domain is EPEVTQTPSHQVTQMGQEVILRCVPISNHLYFYWYRQILGQKVEFLVSFYNNEISEKSEIFDDQFSVERPDGSNFTLKIRSTKLEDSAMYFCASSVGQGQEQYFGPGTRLTVT.